The rows below give T cell receptor beta chains drawn from one sample of a study of blood T cell repertoires in COVID-19. Here immunoSEQ multiplex PCR was the method, and the copy in TCRdb shows in-frame clones only, minus some. Among 95,000 or so clones listed, around 74% were seen once. Sequenced sample: peripheral blood. Receptor source: a woman older than 75 with active or convalescent COVID-19. The CDR3 runs from the conserved cysteine through the conserved F or W. The D gene is left open where the match is weak. Rows give clone size only sometimes, using once, few, many, or a class for an expanded clone.

j_call,d_call,v_call,clone_size,cdr3_aa,cdr3_nt
TRBJ2-1,TRBD2,TRBV7-6,-,CASSYRPGLGNEQFF,TGTGCCAGCAGTTATCGGCCGGGACTAGGGAATGAGCAGTTCTTC
TRBJ2-6,-,TRBV2,-,CASIEALISGANVLTF,TGTGCCAGCATCGAGGCGTTAATCTCTGGGGCCAACGTCCTGACTTTC
TRBJ1-6,-,TRBV4-3,-,CASSQDPRVPLHF,TGCGCCAGCAGCCAAGATCCGCGGGTACCCCTCCACTTT
TRBJ1-5,-,TRBV28,few,CASRPAGDPNQPQHF,TGTGCCAGCAGGCCTGCAGGGGATCCCAATCAGCCCCAGCATTTT
TRBJ2-7,-,TRBV2,-,CASSIGLGFGTKYF,TGTGCCAGCAGTATAGGACTAGGGTTTGGGACAAAGTACTTC
TRBJ2-3,TRBD2,TRBV11-2,few,CASSLEGTSGIVLDTQYF,TGTGCCAGCAGCTTAGAGGGGACTAGCGGGATCGTCCTAGATACGCAGTATTTT
TRBJ2-5,-,TRBV28,-,CASRGSRGQYF,TGTGCCAGCCGGGGAAGTCGAGGCCAGTACTTC
TRBJ1-1,TRBD1,TRBV19,-,CASSTSGQGRGNTEAFF,TGTGCCAGTAGTACCTCAGGACAGGGTCGGGGGAACACTGAAGCTTTCTTT
TRBJ1-4,-,TRBV5-1,-,CASSGQVNEKLFF,TGCGCCAGTTCGGGACAAGTTAATGAAAAACTGTTTTTT
TRBJ1-4,TRBD1,TRBV19,-,CASSILGDRWNEKLFF,TGTGCCAGTAGTATCCTCGGGGACAGGTGGAATGAAAAACTGTTTTTT
TRBJ1-4,TRBD1,TRBV5-1,-,CASSSGQGREKLFF,TGTGCCAGCAGTTCAGGACAGGGGAGAGAAAAACTGTTTTTT
TRBJ1-4,TRBD1,TRBV30,few,CAWSPSAWDRNEKLFF,TGTGCCTGGAGTCCCTCCGCCTGGGACAGAAATGAAAAACTGTTTTTT
TRBJ2-3,TRBD2,TRBV5-1,few,CASSSQSSGSTDTQYF,TGCGCCAGCAGCTCCCAATCTAGCGGGAGCACAGATACGCAGTATTTT
TRBJ2-1,-,TRBV20-1,-,CSARFRYEQFF,TGCAGTGCTAGATTTAGATATGAGCAGTTCTTC
TRBJ2-7,TRBD2,TRBV9,-,CASSVTSGHSEQYF,TGTGCCAGCAGCGTGACTAGCGGACATAGCGAGCAGTACTTC
TRBJ1-1,-,TRBV5-1,few,CASSFSGEDTEAFF,TGTGCCAGCAGCTTTTCCGGCGAGGACACTGAAGCTTTCTTT
TRBJ2-7,TRBD2,TRBV4-2,-,CASSQGIPASGAYEQYF,TGTGCCAGCAGCCAAGGGATTCCAGCTAGCGGGGCCTACGAGCAGTACTTC
TRBJ2-3,TRBD2,TRBV2,-,CASSEWLAGGTDTQYF,TGTGCCAGCAGTGAGTGGCTAGCGGGGGGGACAGATACGCAGTATTTT
TRBJ2-5,TRBD1,TRBV5-4,-,CASRRTGGETQYF,TGTGCCAGCAGGCGGACAGGGGGGGAGACCCAGTACTTC
TRBJ2-2,TRBD2,TRBV5-8,-,CASSLWSGSDTGELFF,TGTGCCAGCAGCTTGTGGAGCGGGAGCGACACCGGGGAGCTGTTTTTT
TRBJ2-3,TRBD2,TRBV18,-,CASSYFGLAGGTDTQYF,TGTGCCAGCTCCTACTTCGGACTAGCGGGAGGAACAGATACGCAGTATTTT
TRBJ2-7,-,TRBV7-2,once,CASSSRHAYEQYF,TGTGCCAGCAGCTCCCGACATGCCTACGAGCAGTACTTC
TRBJ2-1,-,TRBV11-3,-,CASSLDRVAKQFF,TGTGCCAGCAGCTTAGATAGGGTAGCGAAGCAGTTCTTC
TRBJ1-6,-,TRBV9,-,CASSGLNSPLHF,TGTGCCAGCAGCGGACTGAATTCACCCCTCCACTTT
TRBJ2-1,-,TRBV11-1,-,CASSPRAAGWYNEQFF,TGTGCCAGCAGCCCTAGGGCGGCAGGGTGGTACAATGAGCAGTTCTTC
TRBJ1-5,TRBD1,TRBV7-8,few,CASSSGTGGSEPQHF,TGTGCCAGCAGCTCCGGGACAGGGGGATCTGAGCCCCAGCATTTT
TRBJ1-1,TRBD1,TRBV28,-,CASSPWTGGDTEAFF,TGTGCCAGCAGTCCTTGGACAGGGGGCGATACTGAAGCTTTCTTT
TRBJ2-1,TRBD2,TRBV28,-,CASSPLAGRVNEQFF,TGTGCCAGCAGTCCGCTAGCGGGACGGGTAAATGAGCAGTTCTTC
TRBJ1-1,-,TRBV5-1,-,CASSLDPGTRGHTEAFF,TGCGCCAGCAGCTTGGACCCCGGGACACGGGGACACACTGAAGCTTTCTTT
TRBJ1-2,-,TRBV7-2,-,CASSLEDGLGGYTF,TGTGCCAGCAGCTTAGAAGACGGGTTGGGTGGCTACACCTTC
TRBJ2-5,TRBD2,TRBV3-1/TRBV3-2,once,CASSPPLGREEGKTQYF,TGTGCCAGCAGCCCCCCCCTCGGGCGGGAGGAGGGGAAGACCCAGTACTTC
TRBJ2-2,TRBD1,TRBV18,once,CASSLSGQYNPGELFF,TGTGCCAGCTCACTGTCGGGACAGTACAACCCCGGGGAGCTGTTTTTT
TRBJ1-5,-,TRBV6-1,-,CASSEAPTGGPQHF,TGTGCCAGCAGTGAAGCGCCGACGGGGGGGCCCCAGCATTTT
TRBJ1-6,-,TRBV9,-,CASSVEAVRNNSPLHF,TGTGCCAGCAGCGTAGAGGCGGTCCGGAATAATTCACCCCTCCACTTT
TRBJ2-3,TRBD2,TRBV15,-,CATSRGGGAGGADTQYF,TGTGCCACCAGCAGAGGAGGAGGGGCGGGAGGGGCAGATACGCAGTATTTT
TRBJ2-3,-,TRBV10-1,-,CASSVKGGPTDTQYF,TGCGCCAGCAGTGTTAAAGGGGGACCCACAGATACGCAGTATTTT
TRBJ1-5,-,TRBV28,-,CASSIPSGGQPQHF,TGTGCCAGCAGCATACCCTCAGGAGGTCAGCCCCAGCATTTT
TRBJ1-2,-,TRBV18,few,CASSPSGTPEGYTF,TGTGCCAGCTCACCTTCCGGGACACCCGAAGGCTACACCTTC
TRBJ1-1,-,TRBV7-6,-,CASSLFGGDTEAFF,TGTGCCAGCAGCCTTTTCGGGGGGGACACTGAAGCTTTCTTT
TRBJ2-1,-,TRBV27,-,CASSLSYEQFF,TGTGCCAGCAGTTTATCCTATGAGCAGTTCTTC
TRBJ2-1,-,TRBV9,-,CASSVGGGQRGVMDEQFF,TGTGCCAGCAGCGTAGGAGGGGGTCAGCGGGGCGTGATGGATGAGCAGTTCTTC
TRBJ1-6,-,TRBV27,-,CASSFSDMGPLSPLHF,TGTGCCAGCAGTTTTTCGGACATGGGGCCGTTGTCACCCCTCCACTTT
TRBJ1-2,-,TRBV4-3,once,CASSQDQGYYGYTF,TGCGCCAGCAGCCAAGACCAGGGGTACTATGGCTACACCTTC
TRBJ1-1,-,TRBV28,-,CASSGAVTRNTEAFF,TGTGCCAGCAGTGGGGCCGTTACGAGGAACACTGAAGCTTTCTTT
TRBJ2-5,TRBD1,TRBV5-1,-,CASSRYQGVQETQYF,TGTGCCAGCAGCCGCTATCAGGGGGTCCAAGAGACCCAGTACTTC
TRBJ2-1,-,TRBV7-3,-,CASSFTIGGEQFF,TGTGCCAGCAGCTTCACAATCGGGGGTGAGCAGTTCTTC
TRBJ1-5,-,TRBV6-6,-,CASSYSREQPQHF,TGTGCCAGCAGTTACTCGAGGGAGCAGCCCCAGCATTTT
TRBJ2-1,TRBD2,TRBV13,-,CASSRRVGAGGFGEQFF,TGTGCCAGCAGCCGAAGGGTGGGAGCGGGAGGCTTCGGTGAGCAGTTCTTC
TRBJ2-3,TRBD2,TRBV28,-,CASSPRGLAAFPDTQYF,TGTGCCAGCAGTCCGAGGGGACTAGCGGCCTTCCCAGATACGCAGTATTTT
TRBJ1-5,TRBD1,TRBV2,-,CASQDRGLNQPQHF,TGTGCCAGCCAGGACAGGGGGCTCAATCAGCCCCAGCATTTT
TRBJ2-2,TRBD1,TRBV7-6,-,CASRLRQGSTGELFF,TGTGCCAGCAGATTACGACAGGGCTCCACCGGGGAGCTGTTTTTT
TRBJ1-1,-,TRBV27,-,CATTDRMNTEAFF,TGTGCCACTACAGACAGGATGAACACTGAAGCTTTCTTT
TRBJ2-2,TRBD1,TRBV2,few,CASSLDRASEGELFF,TGTGCCAGCAGTTTAGACAGGGCATCTGAGGGGGAGCTGTTTTTT
TRBJ2-1,-,TRBV18,-,CASSLKGLYNEQFF,TGTGCCAGCTCACTAAAGGGGCTGTACAATGAGCAGTTCTTC
TRBJ2-3,TRBD2,TRBV2,-,CASSNSGRGADTQYF,TGTGCCAGCAGCAACAGCGGGAGAGGCGCAGATACGCAGTATTTT
TRBJ2-5,-,TRBV5-4,-,CASSGGTPTAQETQYF,TGTGCCAGCAGCGGGGGGACCCCAACAGCCCAAGAGACCCAGTACTTC
TRBJ1-5,TRBD1,TRBV6-5,-,CASRGQEGNQPQHF,TGTGCCAGCAGGGGACAGGAGGGCAATCAGCCCCAGCATTTT
TRBJ2-7,TRBD1,TRBV7-9,-,CASSPGQGRYEQYF,TGTGCCAGCAGCCCGGGACAGGGACGGTACGAGCAGTACTTC
TRBJ2-7,TRBD2,TRBV2,-,CASSSGTKYEQYF,TGTGCCAGCAGCTCTGGGACTAAGTACGAGCAGTACTTC
TRBJ1-1,-,TRBV2,-,CASRTDRGRTEAFF,TGTGCCAGCAGGACGGACCGGGGAAGAACTGAAGCTTTCTTT